These 27 T cell receptor beta chains share one sample of origin, sequenced in a study of T cell responses to AZD1222 COVID-19 vaccine. Clones were read by immunoSEQ multiplex PCR, and TCRdb kept only the in-frame ones, dropping some. This table holds tens of thousands of clones, approximately 84% found once. The sequences come from peripheral blood, collected on day 0 of AZD1222 vaccination. Every receptor here comes from an adult in good health.

This chain connects TRBV29-1 to TRBJ2-5; no definite D call. The CDR3 sequence is 11 residues long. Trimming pared 5 bases from V and 4 bases from J, leaving 8 bases between. Looked up from germline, CDR1 is SQVTM and CDR2 is ANQGSEA. CDR3 protein: CSVRATETQYF. CDR3 DNA: TGCAGCGTTAGGGCTACAGAGACCCAGTACTTC.

This chain joins TRBV19 and TRBJ1-5; weak D call: TRBD1 (6 bases). The CDR3 covers 17 residues. Germline CDR1 LNHDA, CDR2 SQIVND (reference sequence). The V and J ends lost 3 bases and 7 bases respectively, with 22 bases between them. This chain's CDR3 is CASSIGQAGGARQPQHF. DNA of the CDR3: TGTGCCAGTAGTATCGGGCAGGCCGGGGGGGCTCGACAGCCCCAGCATTTT. The variable domain in full, with the rest retrieved from reference TRBV19 and TRBJ1-5, is DGGITQSPKYLFRKEGQNVTLSCEQNLNHDAMYWYRQDPGQGLRLIYYSQIVNDFQKGDIAEGYSVSREKKESFPLTVTSAQKNPTAFYLCASSIGQAGGARQPQHFGDGTRLSIL.

The CDR3 region has the DNA TGTGCCAGTAGTGTGGGACTAGCAGAAGATACGCAGTATTTT. Amino acid sequence: CASSVGLAEDTQYF. The chain is built from TRBV19 and TRBJ2-3; 9 nucleotides agree with TRBD2. This CDR3 has 14 amino acids. Looked up from germline, CDR1 is LNHDA and CDR2 is SQIVND (reference sequence). V dropped 5 bases and J dropped 5; count of bases not matched to a gene: 5.

This clone is a singleton in its sample. The chain links TRBV11-2 to TRBJ1-4; no firm D call. Germline V gene lookup returns CDR1 SGHAT and CDR2 FQNNGV. Trimming cost V 4 bases and J 7 bases, with 13 bases left between them. There are 14 residues in the CDR3. Here the CDR3 reads CASSSTPGGEKLFF. CDR3 sequence (DNA): TGTGCCAGCAGCTCCACACCCGGAGGTGAAAAACTGTTTTTT.

The chain links TRBV6-5 to TRBJ2-1; unclear D gene. CDR1 and CDR2 (germline): MNHEY, SVGAGI. This CDR3 region has 12 residues. The V end lost 7 bases, the J end lost 7 bases, and 11 bases lay between the germline ends. The chain's CDR3 is CASTFWSNEQFF. CDR3 in DNA: TGTGCCAGCACCTTCTGGTCGAATGAGCAGTTCTTC.

This clone was found once. The chain is built from TRBV7-9 and TRBJ1-4; D not resolved. The CDR3 is 17 amino acids. CDR1 is SEHNR, CDR2 FQNEAQ, per germline (reference sequence). V lost 3 bases and J lost 8, with 22 bases in between. The CDR3 spells CASSLQRSGLSGEKLFF. The CDR3 DNA follows: TGTGCCAGCAGCTTGCAAAGGAGTGGACTCAGTGGGGAAAAACTGTTTTTT.

This chain uses TRBV7-2 with TRBJ2-5; 8 nucleotides match TRBD1. The length of the CDR3 is 13 residues. V dropped 5 bases and J dropped 3; count of bases not matched to a gene: 2. Germline assignment: CDR1 SGHTA and CDR2 FQGNSA. CDR3 sequence reads: CASSPGQEETQYF. CDR3 DNA sequence: TGTGCCAGCAGCCCGGGACAGGAAGAGACCCAGTACTTC.

The chain employs TRBV14 and TRBJ1-4, with D maybe TRBD1 (5 bases). CDR1 and CDR2 (germline): SGHDN, FVKESK. The CDR3 contains 18 residues. V dropped 0 bases and J dropped 5 bases, with 19 bases sitting between them. CDR3 DNA: TGTGCCAGCAGCCAAGATTCAGGACAATCACTTCCCAATGAAAAACTGTTTTTT. It specifies CASSQDSGQSLPNEKLFF.

The chain links TRBV18 to TRBJ2-3; D uncertain. This CDR3 contains 11 residues. Trimming took 2 bases from V and 6 from J, leaving 3 bases between them. Germline V gene sequence: CDR1 KGHSH, CDR2 LQKENI. For the CDR3, the DNA is TGTGCCAGCTCACCAAAGGATACGCAGTATTTT. Its translation: CASSPKDTQYF.

V is TRBV6-4 and J is TRBJ1-5; D gene unclear. V was cut by 5 bases and J by 0 bases, with 5 bases left in between. Germline CDR1 MRHNA, CDR2 SNTAGT. This CDR3 region has 13 residues. CDR3 in DNA: TGTGCCAGCAGTTATGATAGCAATCAGCCCCAGCATTTT. Its protein is CASSYDSNQPQHF.

V gene TRBV4-1 combines with J gene TRBJ1-4; 7 bases align to TRBD1. Germline trimming cut 1 base from V and 7 bases from J; bases unmatched to any gene: 12. Germline CDR1 is MGHRA and CDR2 is YSYEKL. The CDR3 runs to 17 residues. Here the CDR3 reads CASSQGPLPGGSEKLFF. As DNA, the CDR3 is TGCGCCAGCAGCCAAGGGCCCCTCCCAGGGGGTAGTGAAAAACTGTTTTTT.

A word on this clone: Other DNA sequences of this sample code for an identical CDR3. The CDR3 coding sequence is TGTGCCAGTAGTATAACTGGAATTAGCAATCAGCCCCAGCATTTT. It encodes CASSITGISNQPQHF. J is TRBJ1-5 and V is TRBV19; D remains ambiguous. The CDR3 sequence is 15 residues long. The V gene's germline CDR1 is LNHDA and CDR2 SQIVND (reference sequence). V dropped 2 bases and J dropped 0 bases, with 8 bases sitting between them.

The rearrangement joins TRBV28 to TRBJ2-7, with D perhaps assigned TRBD1 or TRBD2 (7 bases each). Trimming left V 6 bases short and J 3 bases short, with 24 bases between. The length of the CDR3 is 17 residues. The germline gives CDR1 MDHEN, CDR2 SYDVKM. This CDR3 is CASRGGRYRGTNYEQYF. The DNA for the CDR3 is TGTGCCAGCAGGGGGGGGAGGTACAGGGGTACCAACTACGAGCAGTACTTC.

The J gene is TRBJ1-2, the V gene TRBV9; D gene ambiguous. CDR1 SGDLS and CDR2 YYNGEE come from the germline V gene. This CDR3 is built from 14 residues. Between the trimmed V and J ends, which lost 0 bases and 1 base, there was a span of 7 bases. The DNA for the CDR3 is TGTGCCAGCAGCGTAGACGCGGATAACTATGGCTACACCTTC. It encodes CASSVDADNYGYTF.

This CDR3 reads CASSPSNYGYTF. As DNA, the CDR3 is TGTGCCAGCAGCCCATCTAACTATGGCTACACCTTC. The J gene is TRBJ1-2, the V gene TRBV5-6; no definite D call. Trimming cost V 4 bases and J 0 bases, with 4 bases left between them. Germline assignment: CDR1 SGHDT and CDR2 YYEEEE. This CDR3 has 12 amino acids.

The chain employs TRBV19 and TRBJ1-5; D unclear. CDR1 LNHDA and CDR2 SQIVND come from the germline V gene (reference sequence). Trimming took off 1 base at V and 7 bases at J, with 14 bases between the two ends. The CDR3 totals 15 residues. CDR3 bases: TGTGCCAGTAGTATAGGGACTCCTATCCGACAGCCCCAGCATTTT. It yields the protein CASSIGTPIRQPQHF.

The chain couples TRBV9 to TRBJ1-1, with a weak D call TRBD1 (6 bases). CDR1 SGDLS and CDR2 YYNGEE come from the germline V gene. The CDR3 sequence is 15 residues long. Trimming took 1 base from V and 8 from J, leaving 18 bases between them. The CDR3 nucleotides read TGTGCCAGCAGCGTATATAGTGAGGGGAGGGGGGAAGCTTTCTTT. Translating gives CASSVYSEGRGEAFF.

The gene calls are TRBV27 and TRBJ1-2; no definite D call. The CDR3 consists of 16 residues. Germline CDR1 reads MNHEY; CDR2 reads SMNVEV (reference sequence). The V and J ends lost 0 bases and 4 bases respectively, with 15 bases between them. The CDR3: CASSLSSSGQVYGYTF. The DNA for the CDR3 is TGTGCCAGCAGTTTATCATCCTCGGGCCAGGTCTATGGCTACACCTTC.

The rearrangement links TRBV5-1 to TRBJ2-7; no clear D gene. The CDR3 loop spans 15 amino acids. V was clipped by 0 bases and J by 5 bases, with 15 bases between them. CDR1 and CDR2 (germline): SGHRS, YFSETQ. CDR3 region: CASSLGATLGHEQYF. The CDR3 bases are TGCGCCAGCAGCTTGGGGGCCACGCTAGGGCACGAGCAGTACTTC.

The V call is TRBV25-1, the J call TRBJ1-6; a weak D match, TRBD1 (5 bases). Trimming left V 3 bases short and J 5 bases short, with 11 bases between. CDR3 length: 15 amino acids. In germline, CDR1 is MGHDK, CDR2 SYGVNS. DNA for the CDR3: TGTGCCAGCAGTGATTCAGGGAGAGATAATTCACCCCTCCACTTT. This encodes CASSDSGRDNSPLHF.

This chain connects TRBV28 to TRBJ2-7; TRBD1 might be the D (5 bases). Between the trimmed V and J ends, which lost 5 bases and 4 bases, there was a span of 15 bases. From germline, CDR1 is MDHEN and CDR2 SYDVKM. CDR3 length equals 14 residues. CDR3 protein: CASSPHRNGYEQYF. For the CDR3, the DNA is TGTGCCAGCAGTCCGCACAGGAATGGGTACGAGCAGTACTTC.

This chain joins TRBV10-3 and TRBJ2-7; the D gene is possibly TRBD2 (5 bases). The germline V gene has CDR1 ENHRY and CDR2 SYGVKD. Trimming cost V 7 bases and J 2 bases, with 15 bases left between them. The CDR3 consists of 14 residues. For the CDR3, the DNA is TGTGCCATCACCTCCGGGATTCAAGCCTACGAGCAGTACTTC. Encoded protein: CAITSGIQAYEQYF.

The CDR3 DNA sequence: TGTGCCAGCAGTTTTAGTGGGGAGCGAGACCACTATCGGGGCTACACCTTC. Translating it yields CASSFSGERDHYRGYTF. This chain uses TRBV28 with TRBJ1-2; D is uncertain. Germline CDR1 reads MDHEN; CDR2 reads SYDVKM. Trimming removed 3 bases at V and 8 bases at J, with 25 bases between. The CDR3 runs to 17 residues.

This rearrangement joins TRBV3-1 (or the pseudogene TRBV3-2) to TRBJ1-6, with D possibly TRBD1 on 6 matching bases. Trimming removed 3 bases from V and 7 bases from J, with 10 bases in between. The V gene's germline CDR1 is LGHDT and CDR2 YNNKEL (reference sequence). This CDR3 has 14 residues. The CDR3 nucleotides read TGTGCCAGCAGCCAGAGGGGGGAGAATTCACCCCTCCACTTT. It is translated as CASSQRGENSPLHF.

The V gene is TRBV3-1 (or the pseudogene TRBV3-2), the J gene TRBJ2-7; no reliable D call. The CDR3 loop spans 13 amino acids. Germline CDR1 reads LGHDT; CDR2 reads YNNKEL (reference sequence). The ends were cut back, 1 base at V and 7 bases at J, with 11 bases in the middle. The CDR3 nucleotides read TGTGCCAGCAGCCAAGGTGATGCCTGGGAGCAGTACTTC. It encodes CASSQGDAWEQYF.

The chain is built from TRBV13 and TRBJ2-1; D is possibly TRBD2 (5 bases). The CDR3 sequence is 14 residues long. Deletions cut 5 bases from V and 6 bases from J, with 14 bases between. Germline CDR1 is PRHDT and CDR2 is FYEKMQ (reference sequence). The CDR3 region is CASSTPTLANEQFF. The CDR3 DNA reads TGTGCCAGCAGCACCCCTACCCTAGCCAATGAGCAGTTCTTC.

This clone was found once. The V call is TRBV4-1, the J call TRBJ1-3; weak D call: TRBD1 (5 bases). The CDR3 covers 16 residues. The germline gives CDR1 MGHRA, CDR2 YSYEKL. V was trimmed by 4 bases and J by 5 bases, leaving 18 bases between them. The CDR3 protein is CASSPRLALDRNTIYF. For the CDR3, the DNA is TGCGCCAGCAGCCCCCGACTGGCCCTGGACAGAAACACCATATATTTT.